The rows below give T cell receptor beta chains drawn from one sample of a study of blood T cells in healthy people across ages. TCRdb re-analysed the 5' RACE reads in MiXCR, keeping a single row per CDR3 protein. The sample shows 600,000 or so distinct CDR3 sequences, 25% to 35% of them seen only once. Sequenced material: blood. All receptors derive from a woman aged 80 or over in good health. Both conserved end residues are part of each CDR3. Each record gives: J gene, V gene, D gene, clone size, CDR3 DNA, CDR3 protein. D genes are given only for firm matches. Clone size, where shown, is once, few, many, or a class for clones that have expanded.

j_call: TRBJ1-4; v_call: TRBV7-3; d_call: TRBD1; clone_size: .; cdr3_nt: TGTGCCAGCAGCCGGACAGGGACGGATGAAAAACTGTTTTTT; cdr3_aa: CASSRTGTDEKLFF
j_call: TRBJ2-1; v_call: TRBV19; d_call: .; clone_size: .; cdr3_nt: TGTGCCAGTAGTATCAACAGCCACTACGAGCAGTTCTTC; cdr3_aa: CASSINSHYEQFF
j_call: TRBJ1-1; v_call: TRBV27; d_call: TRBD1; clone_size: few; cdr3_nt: TGTGCCAGCAGTCGCTCAGGGGGCGCGAGAACTGAAGCTTTCTTT; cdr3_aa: CASSRSGGARTEAFF
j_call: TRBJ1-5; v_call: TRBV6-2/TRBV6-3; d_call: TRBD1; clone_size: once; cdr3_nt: TGTGCCGGCAATTCCCGGGACAGGGGCAATCAGCCCCAGCATTTT; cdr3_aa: CAGNSRDRGNQPQHF
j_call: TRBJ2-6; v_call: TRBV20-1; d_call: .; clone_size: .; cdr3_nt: TGCAGTGCTAGAGATTTATTCGGACGGCAAGCTGGGGCCAACGTCCTGACTTTC; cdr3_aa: CSARDLFGRQAGANVLTF
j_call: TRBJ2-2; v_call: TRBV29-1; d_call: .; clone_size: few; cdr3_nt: TGCAGCGTCCGGGTGGGGGGCACCGGGGAGCTGTTTTTT; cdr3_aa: CSVRVGGTGELFF
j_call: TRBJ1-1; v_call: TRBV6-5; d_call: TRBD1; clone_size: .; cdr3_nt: TGTGCCAGCAGTTACGCTGAGGACAGGGGGAACACTGAAGCTTTCTTT; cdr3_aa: CASSYAEDRGNTEAFF
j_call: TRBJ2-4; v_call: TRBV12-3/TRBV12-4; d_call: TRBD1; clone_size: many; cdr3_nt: TGTGCCAGCAGTCCCCCGGGACAGCTTTTAGGGAACATTCAGTACTTC; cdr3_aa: CASSPPGQLLGNIQYF
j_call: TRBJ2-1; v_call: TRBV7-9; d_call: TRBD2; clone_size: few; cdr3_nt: TGTGCCAGCAGCAAACTAGCGGGGTCCTACAATGGGCAGTTCTTC; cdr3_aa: CASSKLAGSYNGQFF
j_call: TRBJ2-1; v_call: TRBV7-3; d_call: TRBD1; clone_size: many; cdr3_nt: TGTGCCAGCAGTCGGACAGGGCCCTACAATGAGCAGTTCTTC; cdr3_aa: CASSRTGPYNEQFF
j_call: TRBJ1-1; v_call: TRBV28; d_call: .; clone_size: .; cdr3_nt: TGTGCCAGCAGCGCTTGGGCAGGGAGGGTCCACACTGAAGCTTTCTTT; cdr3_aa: CASSAWAGRVHTEAFF
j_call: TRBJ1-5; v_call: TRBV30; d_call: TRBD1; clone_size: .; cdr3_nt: TGTGCCTGGAGCGAGAACAGGGGGAAATCGGGCAATCAGCCCCAGCATTTT; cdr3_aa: CAWSENRGKSGNQPQHF
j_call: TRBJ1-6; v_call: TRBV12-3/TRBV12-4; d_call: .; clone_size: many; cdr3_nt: TGTGCCAGCAGTTTAAAGGGACCCCTCCACTTT; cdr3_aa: CASSLKGPLHF
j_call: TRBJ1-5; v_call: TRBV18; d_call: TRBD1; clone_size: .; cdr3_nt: TGTGCCAGCTCACCACAAACAGGGGGCAGCGGTAGCAATCAGCCCCAGCATTTT; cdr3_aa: CASSPQTGGSGSNQPQHF
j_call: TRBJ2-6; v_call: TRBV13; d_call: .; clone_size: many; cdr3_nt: TGTGCCAGCAGCTTAAAGTCCCCAGCTAACTCTGGGGCCAACGTCCTGACTTTC; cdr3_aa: CASSLKSPANSGANVLTF
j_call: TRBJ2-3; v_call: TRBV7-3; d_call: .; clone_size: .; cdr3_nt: TGTGCCAGCAGCTCATCCCCCTTCGATACGCAGTATTTT; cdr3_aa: CASSSSPFDTQYF
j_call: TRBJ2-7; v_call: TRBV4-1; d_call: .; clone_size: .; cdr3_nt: TGCGCCAGCAGCCATCATCCGGATTCTTACGAGCAGTACTTC; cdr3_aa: CASSHHPDSYEQYF
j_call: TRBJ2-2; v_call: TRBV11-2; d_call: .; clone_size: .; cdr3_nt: TGTGCCAGCAGCCCTCCAGGATGGGGCACCGGGGAGCTGTTTTTT; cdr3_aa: CASSPPGWGTGELFF
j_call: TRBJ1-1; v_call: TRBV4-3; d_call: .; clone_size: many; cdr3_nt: TGCGCCAGCAGCCAAGGACAGAACACTGAAGCTTTCTTT; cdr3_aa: CASSQGQNTEAFF
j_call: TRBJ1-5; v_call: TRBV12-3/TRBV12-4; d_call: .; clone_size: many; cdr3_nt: TGTGCCAGCAGTCCAGAAACATGGGCCCGGATCAACCAGCCCCAGCATTTT; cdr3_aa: CASSPETWARINQPQHF
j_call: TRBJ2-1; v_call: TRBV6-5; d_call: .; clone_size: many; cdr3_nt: TGTGCCAGCAGTTACTCGGGGGTGAGGGCCTCCTCCTACAATGAGCAGTTCTTC; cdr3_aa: CASSYSGVRASSYNEQFF
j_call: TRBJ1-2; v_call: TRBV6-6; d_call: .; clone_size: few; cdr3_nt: TGTGCCAGCAGCGAGACCCACTATGGCTACACCTTC; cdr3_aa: CASSETHYGYTF
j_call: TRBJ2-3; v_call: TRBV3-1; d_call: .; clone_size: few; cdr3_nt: TGTGCCAGCAGCCAGAGATCCGGCGCGGGCCCAGATACGCAGTATTTT; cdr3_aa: CASSQRSGAGPDTQYF
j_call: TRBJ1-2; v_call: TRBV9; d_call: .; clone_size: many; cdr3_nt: TGTGCCAGCAGCGTAGCGGACAAAGTAGGTGGCTACACCTTC; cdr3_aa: CASSVADKVGGYTF
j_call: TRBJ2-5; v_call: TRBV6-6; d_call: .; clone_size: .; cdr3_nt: TGTGCCAGCGGGCCGAGCCTCCAAGAGACCCAGTACTTC; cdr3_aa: CASGPSLQETQYF
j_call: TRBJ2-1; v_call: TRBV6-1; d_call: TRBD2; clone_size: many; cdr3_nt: TGTGCCAGCTTCAGAGCGGGGGTGAATACGCTCTACAATGAGCAGTTCTTC; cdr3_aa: CASFRAGVNTLYNEQFF
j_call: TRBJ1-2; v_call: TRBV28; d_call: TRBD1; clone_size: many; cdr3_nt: TGTGCCAGCAGTTCCGGGACAGCTAACTATGGCTACACCTTC; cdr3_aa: CASSSGTANYGYTF
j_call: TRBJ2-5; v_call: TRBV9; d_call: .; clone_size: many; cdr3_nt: TGTGCCAGCAGCGTATCGGGGCAAGAGACCCAGTACTTC; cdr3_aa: CASSVSGQETQYF